This entry is about one T cell receptor beta chain. Sequenced by immunoSEQ multiplex PCR; TCRdb stores in-frame clones only, minus some. The sample lists 43,000 or so clones; approximately 91% were seen once. This sample was included in a study of T cell changes during pregnancy in multiple sclerosis. Germline lookup yields CDR1 MNHEY and CDR2 SMNVEV (reference sequence). Trimming stripped 8 bases from V and 1 base from J, with 11 bases between. The CDR3 consists of 13 residues. The sequencing input was PBMCs (not recorded whether the cells were cultured). This receptor was taken from a female donor with multiple sclerosis, enrolled in a pregnancy study. The rearrangement joins TRBV27 to TRBJ1-1, with a weak D call TRBD1 (5 bases). The CDR3 DNA follows: TGTGCCAGCGGGGCAGGGCAGAACACTGAAGCTTTCTTT. This codes for CASGAGQNTEAFF.